Following are 12 T cell receptor beta chains from one sample sequenced in a study of CD8 T cells in ankylosing spondylitis. TCRdb re-derived calls from the 5' RACE reads in MiXCR, one entry per CDR3 protein. There are under 300,000 distinct CDR3 sequences in the sample; about 10% occur only once, and 6% to 7.5% lies in the top ten. Sequenced input: blood, either unsorted or a sorted T cell fraction (not recorded which). These receptors all come from a male donor with ankylosing spondylitis or in good health (not recorded which).

This clonotype was seen at least ten times. The chain is built from TRBV20-1 and TRBJ2-1; 7 nucleotides line up with TRBD2. V was clipped by 6 bases and J by 5 bases; unmatched bases: 7. There are 13 residues in the CDR3. CDR1 and CDR2 (germline): DFQATT, SNEGSKA (reference sequence). The CDR3 DNA sequence: TGCAGTGCCGACCGGGGAGGGGACAATGAGCAGTTCTTC. This encodes CSADRGGDNEQFF.

Ten or more counts support this clonotype. The chain is built from TRBV20-1 and TRBJ2-1; D unclear. Germline V gene sequence: CDR1 DFQATT, CDR2 SNEGSKA (reference sequence). The V end was cut by 1 base, the J end by 0 bases, with 7 bases between. This CDR3 is built from 14 residues. As DNA, the CDR3 is TGCAGTGCTAGAGTGTACGGCTCCTACAATGAGCAGTTCTTC. Translation gives CSARVYGSYNEQFF.

CDR3 loop: CASSPTRWSYEQYF. As DNA, the CDR3 is TGTGCCAGCAGCCCAACTAGGTGGTCCTACGAGCAGTACTTC. J is TRBJ2-7 and V is TRBV7-8; D possibly corresponds to TRBD2 (5 bases). Germline-derived CDR1 and CDR2 are SGHVS and FQNEAQ. V was clipped by 5 bases and J by 1 base, with 12 bases between them. There are 14 residues in the CDR3.

At least ten counts were recorded for this clonotype. V is TRBV10-3 and J is TRBJ1-1, with D hard to call. This CDR3 is 14 amino acids long. Germline CDR1 is ENHRY and CDR2 is SYGVKD. Trimming took 1 base from V and 3 from J, leaving 9 bases between them. CDR3 nucleotide sequence: TGTGCCATCAGTGAGTATAGAGGAGACACTGAAGCTTTCTTT. Its protein product is CAISEYRGDTEAFF.

This clonotype has just a few counts. The chain joins TRBV5-5 to TRBJ2-1, with a tentative D call TRBD2 (6 bases). The CDR3 sequence is 15 residues long. Germline CDR1 SGHKS, CDR2 YYEKEE (reference sequence). V shed 0 bases and J shed 5 bases, with 12 bases lying between them. The CDR3 bases are TGTGCCAGCAGCTTGGAGGCGGGGTCCCACAATGAGCAGTTCTTC. Translating gives CASSLEAGSHNEQFF. Drawing the rest from reference TRBV5-5 and TRBJ2-1, the complete variable domain is DAGVTQSPTHLIKTRGQQVTLRCSPISGHKSVSWYQQVLGQGPQFIFQYYEKEERGRGNFPDRFSARQFPNYSSELNVNALLLGDSALYLCASSLEAGSHNEQFFGPGTRLTVL.

This clonotype was recorded a few times. The V call is TRBV6-2 or TRBV6-3, the J call TRBJ2-7; 13 bases line up with TRBD2. The CDR3 totals 17 residues. After removal of 5 bases from V and 4 bases from J, the junction contained 11 bases not matched to a gene. CDR1 MNHEY and CDR2 SVGEGT come from the germline V gene. The CDR3 DNA reads as TGTGCCAGCAGTACGATCCCACTAGCGGGAGGGCGATACGAGCAGTACTTC. Amino acids: CASSTIPLAGGRYEQYF.

This clonotype was recorded at least ten times. The V call is TRBV6-1, the J call TRBJ2-6, with 8 bases lining up with TRBD1. Germline trimming cut 7 bases from V and 2 bases from J; bases unmatched to any gene: 4. The germline V gene encodes CDR1 MNHNS and CDR2 SASEGT. The CDR3 has 15 amino acids. The CDR3 coding sequence is TGTGCCAGCACCCAGGGGGCTACTGGGGCCAACGTCCTGACTTTC. Its translation is CASTQGATGANVLTF.

Concerning this clonotype: It may be a read error: a sequence one base away is much more abundant. CDR3: CVSSPRDSPYEQYF. For the CDR3, the DNA is TGTGTCAGCAGCCCGAGGGACAGCCCCTACGAGCAGTACTTC. This chain links TRBV7-6 with TRBJ2-7; 7 bases map to TRBD1. Germline CDR1 SGHVS, CDR2 FNYEAQ. This CDR3 is built from 14 residues.

For this clonotype: A much larger clone differs by one base, so this may be a read error. V is TRBV5-1 and J is TRBJ1-2; no firm D call. This CDR3 region has 13 residues. Per germline, CDR1 SGHRS and CDR2 YFSETQ. The CDR3 spells CVSSFREDYGYTF. The CDR3 DNA reads as TGCGTCAGCAGCTTTCGGGAAGACTATGGCTACACCTTC. The variable domain in full, with the rest retrieved from reference TRBV5-1 and TRBJ1-2, is KAGVTQTPRYLIKTRGQQVTLSCSPISGHRSVSWYQQTPGQGLQFLFEYFSETQRNKGNFPGRFSGRQFSNSRSEMNVSTLELGDSALYLCVSSFREDYGYTFGSGTRLTVV.

This clonotype turned up a few times. The rearrangement joins TRBV11-2 to TRBJ2-3; TRBD2 matches at 12 bases. This CDR3 has 18 amino acids. Germline V gives CDR1 SGHAT, CDR2 FQNNGV. Trimming removed 7 bases from V and 3 bases from J; junction bases left unmatched: 14. In DNA form, the CDR3 reads TGTGCCAGCATCCCCCGGACTAGCGGGGCCCGGTGGACAGATACGCAGTATTTT. Its translation is CASIPRTSGARWTDTQYF.

This clonotype was recorded at least ten times. The rearrangement uses TRBV4-1 and TRBJ1-1; TRBD1 agrees at 8 bases. The V segment lost 3 bases and the J segment 4 bases; nucleotides outside the gene matches: 7. This CDR3 is 15 amino acids long. The germline CDR1 and CDR2 sequences are MGHRA and YSYEKL. CDR3 nucleotide sequence: TGCGCCAGCAGCCACACCTTCAGGGGGCCCACTGAAGCTTTCTTT. Its translation: CASSHTFRGPTEAFF.

This chain uses TRBV15 with TRBJ2-5, with a tentative D call TRBD2 (6 bases). The CDR3 runs 15 residues. The V gene lost 0 bases and the J gene lost 2 bases, with 10 bases spanning the gap. CDR1 is LNHNV, CDR2 YYDKDF, per germline (reference sequence). The CDR3 bases are TGTGCCACCAGCAGAGATCTAGCGAATCAAGAGACCCAGTACTTC. Translation: CATSRDLANQETQYF.